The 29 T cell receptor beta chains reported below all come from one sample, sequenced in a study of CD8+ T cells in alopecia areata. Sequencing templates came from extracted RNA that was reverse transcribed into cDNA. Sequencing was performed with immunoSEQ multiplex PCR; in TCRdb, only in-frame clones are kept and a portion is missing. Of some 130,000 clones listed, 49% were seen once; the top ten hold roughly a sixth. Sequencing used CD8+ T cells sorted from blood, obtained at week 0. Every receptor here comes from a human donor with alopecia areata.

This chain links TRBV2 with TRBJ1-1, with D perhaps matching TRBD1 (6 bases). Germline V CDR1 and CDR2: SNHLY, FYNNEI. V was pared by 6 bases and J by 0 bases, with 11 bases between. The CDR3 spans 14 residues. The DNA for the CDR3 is TGTGCCAGCAGGGAGGACAGCTTGAACACTGAAGCTTTCTTT. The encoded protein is CASREDSLNTEAFF.

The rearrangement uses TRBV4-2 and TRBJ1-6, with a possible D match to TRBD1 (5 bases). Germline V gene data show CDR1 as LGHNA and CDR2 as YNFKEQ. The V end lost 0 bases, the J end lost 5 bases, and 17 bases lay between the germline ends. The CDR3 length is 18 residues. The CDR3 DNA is TGTGCCAGCAGCCAAGATCATGCGGGCCCGGGGGATAATTCACCCCTCCACTTT. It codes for CASSQDHAGPGDNSPLHF.

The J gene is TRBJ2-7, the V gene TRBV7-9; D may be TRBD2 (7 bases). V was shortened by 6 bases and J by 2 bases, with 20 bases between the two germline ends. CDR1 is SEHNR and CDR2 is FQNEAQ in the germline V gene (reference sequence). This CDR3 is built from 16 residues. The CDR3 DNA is TGTGCCAGCAGAGGCATCGGGCAGGGGAGGGCCTACGAGCAGTACTTC. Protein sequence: CASRGIGQGRAYEQYF.

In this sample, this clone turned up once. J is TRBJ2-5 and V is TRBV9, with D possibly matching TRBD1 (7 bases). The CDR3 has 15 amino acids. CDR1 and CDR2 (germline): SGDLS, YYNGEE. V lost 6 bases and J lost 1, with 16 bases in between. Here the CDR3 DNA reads TGTGCCAGCAACCTACAGGGGAGGCCCCAAGAGACCCAGTACTTC. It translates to CASNLQGRPQETQYF.

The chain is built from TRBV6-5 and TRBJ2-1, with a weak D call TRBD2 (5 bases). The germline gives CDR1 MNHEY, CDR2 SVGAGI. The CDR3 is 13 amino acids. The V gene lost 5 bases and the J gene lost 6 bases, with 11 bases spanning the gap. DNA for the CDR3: TGTGCCAGCAGTGAGGGTATGGGCAATGAGCAGTTCTTC. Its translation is CASSEGMGNEQFF.

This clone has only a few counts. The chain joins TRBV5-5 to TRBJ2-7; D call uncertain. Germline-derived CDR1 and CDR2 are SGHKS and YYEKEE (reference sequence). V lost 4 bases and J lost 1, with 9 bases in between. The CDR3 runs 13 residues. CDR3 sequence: CASSPSGSYEQYF. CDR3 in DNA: TGTGCCAGCAGCCCTTCCGGGTCCTACGAGCAGTACTTC.

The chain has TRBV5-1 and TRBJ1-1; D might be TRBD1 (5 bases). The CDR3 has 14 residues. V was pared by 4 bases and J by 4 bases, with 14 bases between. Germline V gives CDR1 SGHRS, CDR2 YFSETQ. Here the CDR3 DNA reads TGCGCCAGCAGCCACCGGTCTGGGGGCACTGAAGCTTTCTTT. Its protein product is CASSHRSGGTEAFF.

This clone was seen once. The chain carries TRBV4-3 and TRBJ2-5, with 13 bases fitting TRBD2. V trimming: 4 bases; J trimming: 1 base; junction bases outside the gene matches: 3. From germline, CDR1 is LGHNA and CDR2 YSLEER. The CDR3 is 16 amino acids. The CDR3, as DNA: TGCGCCAGCAGCCCCTGGACTAGCGGGGGCCAAGAGACCCAGTACTTC. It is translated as CASSPWTSGGQETQYF.

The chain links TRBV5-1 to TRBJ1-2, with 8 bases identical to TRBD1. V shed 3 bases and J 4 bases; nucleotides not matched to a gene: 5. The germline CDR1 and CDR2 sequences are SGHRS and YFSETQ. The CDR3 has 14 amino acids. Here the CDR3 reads CASSWDRSPYGYTF. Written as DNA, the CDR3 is TGCGCCAGCAGCTGGGACAGGAGTCCCTATGGCTACACCTTC.

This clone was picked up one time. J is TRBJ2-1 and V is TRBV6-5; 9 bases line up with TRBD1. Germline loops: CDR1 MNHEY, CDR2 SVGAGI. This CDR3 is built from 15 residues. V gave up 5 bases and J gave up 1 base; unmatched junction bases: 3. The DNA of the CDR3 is TGTGCCAGCAGTGCCGGGACAGGGTCCTACAATGAGCAGTTCTTC. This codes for CASSAGTGSYNEQFF.

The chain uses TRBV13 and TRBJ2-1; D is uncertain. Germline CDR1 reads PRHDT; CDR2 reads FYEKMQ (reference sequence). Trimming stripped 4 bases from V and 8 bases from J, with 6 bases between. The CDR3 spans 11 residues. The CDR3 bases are TGTGCCAGCAGCTCTACTGATGAGCAGTTCTTC. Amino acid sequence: CASSSTDEQFF.

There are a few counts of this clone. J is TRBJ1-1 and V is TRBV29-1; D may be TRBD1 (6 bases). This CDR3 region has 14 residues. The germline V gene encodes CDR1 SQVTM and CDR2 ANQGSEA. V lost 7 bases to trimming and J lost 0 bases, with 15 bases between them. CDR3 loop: CSAQWAGVNTEAFF. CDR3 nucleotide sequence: TGCAGCGCCCAATGGGCAGGGGTGAACACTGAAGCTTTCTTT.

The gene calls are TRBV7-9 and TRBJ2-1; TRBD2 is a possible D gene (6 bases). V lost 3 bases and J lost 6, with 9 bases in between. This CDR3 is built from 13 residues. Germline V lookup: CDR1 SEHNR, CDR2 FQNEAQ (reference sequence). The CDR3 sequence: CASSLGTSNEQFF. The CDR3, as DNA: TGTGCCAGCAGCTTGGGGACTTCCAATGAGCAGTTCTTC.

The CDR3 DNA sequence: TGTGCCAGCAGCGGGCCCGGGGGGCAGGAGGATACGCAGTATTTT. This sequence encodes CASSGPGGQEDTQYF. V is TRBV5-4 and J is TRBJ2-3; possible D gene TRBD2, 7 bases. Deletions cut 4 bases from V and 6 bases from J, with 18 bases between. CDR1 is SGHNT, CDR2 YYREEE, per germline (reference sequence). This CDR3 has 15 amino acids.

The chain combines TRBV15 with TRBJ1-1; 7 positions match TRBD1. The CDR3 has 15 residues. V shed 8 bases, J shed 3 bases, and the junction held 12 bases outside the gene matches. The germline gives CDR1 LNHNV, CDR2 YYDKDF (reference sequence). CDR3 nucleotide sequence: TGTGCCACCCGGCAGGGGGGTTTGCCACACACTGAAGCTTTCTTT. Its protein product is CATRQGGLPHTEAFF.

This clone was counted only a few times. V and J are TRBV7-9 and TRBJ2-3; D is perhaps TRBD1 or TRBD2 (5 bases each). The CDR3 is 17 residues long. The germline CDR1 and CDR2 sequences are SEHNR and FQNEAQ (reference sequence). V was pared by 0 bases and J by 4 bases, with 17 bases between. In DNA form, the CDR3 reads TGTGCCAGCAGCTTAGCGTGGGGGTCGGTTACTTCAGATACGCAGTATTTT. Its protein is CASSLAWGSVTSDTQYF.

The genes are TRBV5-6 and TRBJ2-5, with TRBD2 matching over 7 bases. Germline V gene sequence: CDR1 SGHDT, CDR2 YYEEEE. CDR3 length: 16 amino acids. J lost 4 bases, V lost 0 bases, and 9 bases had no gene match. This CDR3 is CASSLVRGGVPETQYF. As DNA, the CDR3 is TGTGCCAGCAGCTTGGTGCGGGGAGGGGTTCCAGAGACCCAGTACTTC. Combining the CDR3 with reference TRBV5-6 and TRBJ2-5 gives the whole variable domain DAGVTQSPTHLIKTRGQQVTLRCSPKSGHDTVSWYQQALGQGPQFIFQYYEEEERQRGNFPDRFSGHQFPNYSSELNVNALLLGDSALYLCASSLVRGGVPETQYFGPGTRLLVL.

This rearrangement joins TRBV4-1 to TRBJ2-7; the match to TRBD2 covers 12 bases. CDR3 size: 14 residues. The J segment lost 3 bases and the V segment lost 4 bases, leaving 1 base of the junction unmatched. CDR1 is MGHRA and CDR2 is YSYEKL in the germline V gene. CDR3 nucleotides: TGCGCCAGCAGCCCACTAGCGGGGGGCTACGAGCAGTACTTC. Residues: CASSPLAGGYEQYF.

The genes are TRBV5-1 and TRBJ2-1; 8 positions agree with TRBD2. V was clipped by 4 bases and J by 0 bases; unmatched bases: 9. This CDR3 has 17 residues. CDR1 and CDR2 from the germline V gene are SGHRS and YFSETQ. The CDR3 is CASSPKRGLLSYNEQFF. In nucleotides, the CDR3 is TGCGCCAGCAGCCCGAAGCGGGGGCTCCTCTCCTACAATGAGCAGTTCTTC.

CDR3 sequence reads: CASSAIDRGQFF. For the CDR3, the DNA is TGTGCCAGCAGCGCCATTGATCGCGGGCAGTTCTTC. The chain uses TRBV7-9 and TRBJ2-1; D gene ambiguous. V was pared by 5 bases and J by 12 bases, with 14 bases between. Germline-derived CDR1 and CDR2 are SEHNR and FQNEAQ (reference sequence). CDR3 length: 12 amino acids. Full variable domain (rest looked up from reference TRBV7-9 and TRBJ2-1): DTGVSQNPRHKITKRGQNVTFRCDPISEHNRLYWYRQTLGQGPEFLTYFQNEAQLEKSRLLSDRFSAERPKGSFSTLEIQRTEQGDSAMYLCASSAIDRGQFFGPGTRLTVL.

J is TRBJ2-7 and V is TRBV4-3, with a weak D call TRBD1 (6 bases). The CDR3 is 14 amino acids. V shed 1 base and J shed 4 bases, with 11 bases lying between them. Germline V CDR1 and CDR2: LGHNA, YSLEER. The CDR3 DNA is TGCGCCAGCAGCCAAGTGGTACAGGGATACGAGCAGTACTTC. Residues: CASSQVVQGYEQYF.

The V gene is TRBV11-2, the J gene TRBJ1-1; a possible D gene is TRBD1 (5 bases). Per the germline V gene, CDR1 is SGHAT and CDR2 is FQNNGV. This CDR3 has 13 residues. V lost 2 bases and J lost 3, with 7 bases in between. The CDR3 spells CASSLWGDTEAFF. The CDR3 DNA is TGTGCCAGCAGCTTATGGGGCGACACTGAAGCTTTCTTT.

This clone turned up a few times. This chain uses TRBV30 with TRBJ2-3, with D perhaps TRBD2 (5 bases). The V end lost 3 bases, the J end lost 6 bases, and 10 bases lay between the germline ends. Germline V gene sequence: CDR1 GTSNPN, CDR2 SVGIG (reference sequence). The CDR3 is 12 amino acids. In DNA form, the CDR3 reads TGTGCCTGGAGGTACCAGCGGGATACGCAGTATTTT. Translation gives CAWRYQRDTQYF.

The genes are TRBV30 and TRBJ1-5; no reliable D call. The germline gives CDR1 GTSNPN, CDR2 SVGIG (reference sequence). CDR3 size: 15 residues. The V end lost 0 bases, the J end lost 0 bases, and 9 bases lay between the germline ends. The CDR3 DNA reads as TGTGCCTGGAGTGTAGGAGAATATAGCAATCAGCCCCAGCATTTT. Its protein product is CAWSVGEYSNQPQHF.

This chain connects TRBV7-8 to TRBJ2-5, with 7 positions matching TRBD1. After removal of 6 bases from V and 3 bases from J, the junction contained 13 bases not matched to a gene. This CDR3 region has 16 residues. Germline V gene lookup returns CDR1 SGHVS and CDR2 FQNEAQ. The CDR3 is CASSQTGTAIEETQYF. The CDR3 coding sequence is TGTGCCAGCAGTCAGACCGGGACAGCGATTGAAGAGACCCAGTACTTC. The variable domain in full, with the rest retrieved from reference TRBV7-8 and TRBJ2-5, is GAGVSQSPRYKVAKRGQDVALRCDPISGHVSLFWYQQALGQGPEFLTYFQNEAQLDKSGLPSDRFFAERPEGSVSTLKIQRTQQEDSAVYLCASSQTGTAIEETQYFGPGTRLLVL.

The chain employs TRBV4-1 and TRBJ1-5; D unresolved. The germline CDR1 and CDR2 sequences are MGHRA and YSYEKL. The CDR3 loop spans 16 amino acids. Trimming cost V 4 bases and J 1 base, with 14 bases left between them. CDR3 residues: CASSPHQDLSNQPQHF. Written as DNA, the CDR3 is TGCGCCAGCAGCCCCCACCAGGATCTCAGCAATCAGCCCCAGCATTTT.

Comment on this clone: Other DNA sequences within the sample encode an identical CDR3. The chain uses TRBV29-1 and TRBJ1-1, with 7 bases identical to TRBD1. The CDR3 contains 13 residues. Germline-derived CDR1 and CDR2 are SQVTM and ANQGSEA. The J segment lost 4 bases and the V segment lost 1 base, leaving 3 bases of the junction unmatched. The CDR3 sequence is CSVEGQGGTEAFF. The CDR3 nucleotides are TGCAGCGTTGAAGGCCAGGGGGGCACTGAAGCTTTCTTT.

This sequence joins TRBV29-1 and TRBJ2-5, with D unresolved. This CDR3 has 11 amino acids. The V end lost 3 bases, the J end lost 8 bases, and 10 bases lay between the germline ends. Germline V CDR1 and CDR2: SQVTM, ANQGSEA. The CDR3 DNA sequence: TGCAGCGTTGACCCGAGAGGTACCCAGTACTTC. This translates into CSVDPRGTQYF.

The CDR3 DNA is TGCAGCGTTTTAGGTGTTCAAAAACTGTTTTTT. Translation gives CSVLGVQKLFF. The chain joins TRBV29-1 to TRBJ1-4; D is uncertain. CDR1 is SQVTM and CDR2 is ANQGSEA in the germline V gene. The CDR3 runs to 11 residues. The V end lost 5 bases, the J end lost 9 bases, and 10 bases lay between the germline ends.